The next 24 T cell receptor beta chains were all read from a single sample in a study of T cell repertoires in cytomegalovirus infection. TCRdb called the reads again in MiXCR, with one record for every CDR3 protein. The data hold 750,000 to 900,000 distinct CDR3 sequences, with under 35% observed a single time. These TCRs' antigens remain unknown. The material sequenced was cultured CD8+ T cells from PBMCs, taken from culture after CMV antigen stimulation. These receptors came from a human donor in good health (CMV status not recorded). Some clones in this sample may be carry-over from other donors' samples.

This clonotype appeared a few times. The CDR3 DNA is TGTGCCAGCAGTGAAATGGACAGGGGGTCGAATGAGCAGTTCTTC. As protein: CASSEMDRGSNEQFF. This chain joins TRBV2 and TRBJ2-1, with TRBD1 identical over 10 bases. Per germline, CDR1 SNHLY and CDR2 FYNNEI. This CDR3 contains 15 residues. With V trimmed by 2 bases and J by 7 bases, 5 bases remained unmatched.

The chain links TRBV4-3 to TRBJ2-3; tentatively, D is TRBD2 (5 bases). Trimming took 0 bases from V and 2 from J, leaving 24 bases between them. This CDR3 is built from 20 residues. CDR1 and CDR2 (germline): LGHNA, YSLEER. CDR3 sequence (DNA): TGCGCCAGCAGCCAAGATCCCCTGATAGCTCTAGCCCCCCACACAGATACGCAGTATTTT. The encoded protein is CASSQDPLIALAPHTDTQYF.

This clonotype was observed a few times. This rearrangement joins TRBV29-1 to TRBJ2-3; 9 nucleotides agree with TRBD1. Trimming removed 1 base from V and 2 bases from J; junction bases left unmatched: 1. Germline V gene data show CDR1 as SQVTM and CDR2 as ANQGSEA. The CDR3 length is 14 residues. The CDR3: CSVEGDRATDTQYF. The CDR3 DNA sequence: TGCAGCGTTGAAGGGGACAGGGCCACAGATACGCAGTATTTT.

This clonotype was found a few times. V and J are TRBV28 and TRBJ2-2, with 8 bases matching TRBD1. The CDR3 totals 16 residues. Germline-derived CDR1 and CDR2 are MDHEN and SYDVKM. The ends lost 6 bases at V and 4 bases at J; junction bases unmatched: 10. CDR3 sequence (DNA): TGTGCCAGCAGACCTAGACAGGGGAAGTTCACCGGGGAGCTGTTTTTT. Amino acids: CASRPRQGKFTGELFF.

The table lists this clonotype with a few counts. The rearrangement uses TRBV10-3 and TRBJ1-5; D remains ambiguous. With 0 bases removed from V and 2 bases from J, the gap between germline ends came to 8 bases. CDR3 length equals 15 residues. CDR1 ENHRY and CDR2 SYGVKD come from the germline V gene. CDR3 nucleotide sequence: TGTGCCATCAGTGAGTCGTTGTCAGGCAATCAGCCCCAGCATTTT. Translation: CAISESLSGNQPQHF.

The chain has TRBV20-1 and TRBJ2-3; 10 nucleotides agree with TRBD1. The CDR3 loop spans 18 amino acids. After removal of 4 bases from V and 0 bases from J, the junction contained 13 bases not matched to a gene. Germline-derived CDR1 and CDR2 are DFQATT and SNEGSKA (reference sequence). CDR3 in DNA: TGCAGTGCTATGGGACAGGGGCCACGGATAATGAGCACAGATACGCAGTATTTT. It translates to CSAMGQGPRIMSTDTQYF.

In this sample, this clonotype turned up a few times. The CDR3 sequence is CAIRVDHANTGELFF. The CDR3 nucleotides are TGTGCCATCAGGGTTGATCACGCGAACACCGGGGAGCTGTTTTTT. The chain has TRBV10-3 and TRBJ2-2; D remains ambiguous. Per the germline V gene, CDR1 is ENHRY and CDR2 is SYGVKD. Trimming took 6 bases from V and 0 from J, leaving 11 bases between them. The CDR3 has 15 residues.

The rearrangement links TRBV29-1 to TRBJ2-7; a weak D match, TRBD1 (6 bases). The length of the CDR3 is 12 residues. Trimming cost V 4 bases and J 7 bases, with 14 bases left between them. The germline V gene encodes CDR1 SQVTM and CDR2 ANQGSEA. The CDR3 sequence is CSVVRSRGEQYF. For the CDR3, the DNA is TGCAGCGTTGTACGGTCTAGGGGGGAGCAGTACTTC.

The rearrangement joins TRBV6-5 to TRBJ2-3; D not resolved. Germline assignment: CDR1 MNHEY and CDR2 SVGAGI. CDR3 length equals 16 residues. Trimming removed 2 bases from V and 1 base from J, with 13 bases in between. CDR3 sequence (DNA): TGTGCCAGCAGTTACCAGTATGGGGTTCGCACAGATACGCAGTATTTT. Protein product: CASSYQYGVRTDTQYF.

The chain is built from TRBV6-6 and TRBJ1-2; TRBD1 agrees at 8 bases. The germline V gene has CDR1 MNHNY and CDR2 SVGAGI (reference sequence). CDR3 length equals 19 residues. The V segment lost 7 bases and the J segment 0 bases; nucleotides outside the gene matches: 19. The CDR3 here is CASTDSVDRGGFSNYGYTF. The CDR3 bases are TGTGCCAGCACCGACTCGGTCGACAGGGGAGGTTTCTCTAACTATGGCTACACCTTC.

This clonotype was recorded a few times. The chain joins TRBV3-1 to TRBJ2-7, with 8 bases aligning to TRBD2. Germline assignment: CDR1 LGHDT and CDR2 YNNKEL (reference sequence). J lost 7 bases, V lost 3 bases, and 8 bases had no gene match. This CDR3 spans 14 amino acids. The CDR3 region is CASSHNPGGIEQYV. In DNA, the CDR3 is TGTGCCAGCAGCCACAACCCGGGAGGGATAGAGCAGTACGTC.

The table lists this clonotype with many counts. The chain recombines TRBV7-2 with TRBJ2-2; no reliable D call. V gave up 5 bases and J gave up 3 bases, with 10 bases separating them. The CDR3 sequence is 14 residues long. The germline CDR1 and CDR2 sequences are SGHTA and FQGNSA. CDR3 residues: CASSDGGYTGELFF. CDR3 bases: TGTGCCAGCAGCGATGGTGGTTACACCGGGGAGCTGTTTTTT. The full variable domain, in which reference TRBV7-2 and TRBJ2-2 provide the parts outside the CDR3, is GAGVSQSPSNKVTEKGKDVELRCDPISGHTALYWYRQSLGQGLEFLIYFQGNSAPDKSGLPSDRFSAERTGGSVSTLTIQRTQQEDSAVYLCASSDGGYTGELFFGEGSRLTVL.

The J gene is TRBJ2-1, the V gene TRBV6-2 or TRBV6-3; D gene ambiguous. Germline V gene lookup returns CDR1 MNHEY and CDR2 SVGEGT. This CDR3 has 14 residues. Trimming removed 5 bases from V and 0 bases from J, with 8 bases in between. Here the CDR3 DNA reads TGTGCCAGCAGTGGAATGGGCTCCTACAATGAGCAGTTCTTC. Protein sequence: CASSGMGSYNEQFF.

This clonotype was found a few times. V gene TRBV20-1 combines with J gene TRBJ1-2; unclear D gene. The CDR3 contains 10 residues. In germline, CDR1 is DFQATT, CDR2 SNEGSKA (reference sequence). V was pared by 5 bases and J by 7 bases, with 8 bases between. The CDR3 loop reads CSAEDTGYTF. The CDR3, as DNA: TGCAGTGCTGAAGATACTGGCTACACCTTC.

This clonotype was seen a few times. The chain is built from TRBV19 and TRBJ1-2, with a weak D call TRBD1 (6 bases). The germline V gene has CDR1 LNHDA and CDR2 SQIVND (reference sequence). Between the trimmed V and J ends, which lost 3 bases and 6 bases, there was a span of 11 bases. This CDR3 is built from 13 residues. The CDR3 region is CASSITGIDGYTF. DNA of the CDR3: TGTGCCAGTAGTATTACAGGGATCGATGGCTACACCTTC. Using reference TRBV19 and TRBJ1-2 for the parts outside the CDR3, the full variable domain is DGGITQSPKYLFRKEGQNVTLSCEQNLNHDAMYWYRQDPGQGLRLIYYSQIVNDFQKGDIAEGYSVSREKKESFPLTVTSAQKNPTAFYLCASSITGIDGYTFGSGTRLTVV.

Only a few counts were recorded for this clonotype. Given a much more abundant clone one base away, this may be a read error. V gene TRBV6-4 combines with J gene TRBJ1-1; D is possibly TRBD1 (6 bases). Germline CDR1 is MRHNA and CDR2 is SNTAGT. V lost 6 bases and J lost 1, with 9 bases in between. The CDR3 totals 13 residues. CDR3 bases: TGTGCCAGCAGGGGACACGAGAACACTGAAGCTTTCTTT. Translation gives CASRGHENTEAFF.

The chain uses TRBV28 and TRBJ2-1; 9 bases align to TRBD2. The CDR3 loop spans 17 amino acids. The germline V gene encodes CDR1 MDHEN and CDR2 SYDVKM. J lost 8 bases, V lost 6 bases, and 17 bases had no gene match. DNA of the CDR3: TGTGCCAGCAGAACCCCCAGGCTAGCGGGGTCTAGAGATGAGCAGTTCTTC. Its translation is CASRTPRLAGSRDEQFF.

On this clonotype: A read error may explain this, as a much larger clone is one base away. V usage is TRBV5-6 and J usage is TRBJ1-2; unclear D gene. Deletions cut 0 bases from V and 3 bases from J, with 9 bases between. The CDR3 length is 14 residues. Per the germline V gene, CDR1 is SGHDT and CDR2 is YYEEEE. The CDR3 is CASSLDWGDYGYTF. The CDR3 DNA follows: TGTGCCAGCAGCTTGGACTGGGGAGACTATGGCTACACCTTC.

Concerning this clonotype: The junction shows a germline mismatch at one end, possibly a read error. This sequence joins TRBV11-2 and TRBJ2-3; either TRBD1 or TRBD2 may supply D (6 bases each). Germline CDR1 is SGHAT and CDR2 is FQNNGV. The CDR3 has 15 residues. Written as DNA, the CDR3 is TGTGTCAGCACCCCGGGGGCCCTCAGGTTAGATACGCAGTATTTT. Encoded protein: CVSTPGALRLDTQYF.

This clonotype showed up just a few times. The CDR3 loop is CASSLRGLPYNEQFF. The CDR3, as DNA: TGTGCCAGCAGCTTGAGGGGACTACCATACAATGAGCAGTTCTTC. The V and J genes are TRBV7-8 and TRBJ2-1; 7 bases are shared with TRBD2. J gave up 4 bases and V 3 bases, and 6 bases lay outside the gene matches. Germline CDR1 is SGHVS and CDR2 is FQNEAQ. This CDR3 spans 15 amino acids.

This clonotype was observed at least ten times. The chain employs TRBV7-2 and TRBJ1-2, with D unclear. V lost 1 base to trimming and J lost 3 bases, with 12 bases between them. Germline V gene sequence: CDR1 SGHTA, CDR2 FQGNSA. CDR3 length: 15 residues. The CDR3 sequence: CASSLEAGIYYGYTF. The CDR3 region has the DNA TGTGCCAGCAGCTTAGAGGCGGGTATCTACTATGGCTACACCTTC.

The chain carries TRBV27 and TRBJ2-5, with 8 bases aligning to TRBD1. This CDR3 is 16 amino acids long. The germline V gene encodes CDR1 MNHEY and CDR2 SMNVEV (reference sequence). The V and J ends lost 2 bases and 4 bases, in that order; junction bases with no gene match: 9. The CDR3 bases are TGTGCCAGCAGTTTAAAAGGGGGACAGGTGGGAGAGACCCAGTACTTC. Translated, it gives CASSLKGGQVGETQYF.

In this sample, this clonotype turned up a few times. The rearrangement joins TRBV19 to TRBJ1-1, with D tentatively TRBD1 (5 bases). The germline gives CDR1 LNHDA, CDR2 SQIVND (reference sequence). V lost 5 bases, J lost 1 base, and 14 bases lay in between. This CDR3 comprises 15 residues. CDR3 loop: CASSAWDSSNTEAFF. The CDR3 coding sequence is TGTGCCAGTAGTGCCTGGGACTCATCGAACACTGAAGCTTTCTTT.

There are a few counts of this clonotype. The chain combines TRBV29-1 with TRBJ2-3; D is undetermined. Trimming took off 0 bases at V and 6 bases at J, with 19 bases between the two ends. The CDR3 contains 16 residues. Per the germline V gene, CDR1 is SQVTM and CDR2 is ANQGSEA. CDR3 coding DNA: TGCAGCGTTGAAGATCAGGTGTCCTATGAAGGGGATACGCAGTATTTT. It is translated as CSVEDQVSYEGDTQYF.